The 11 T cell receptor beta chains given below trace back to one sample, sequenced in a study of cytomegalovirus exposure and HLA in healthy donors. 60 Vbeta and 13 Jbeta primers were used in PCR. TCRdb's table, derived via immunoSEQ multiplex PCR, lists solely in-frame clones and lacks some. The table lists 100,000 to 150,000 clones, over 9.5% of them singletons, with 4% to 5% in the top ten. Sequencing was done on a sample of PBMCs. These receptors all come from a woman in her late teens or twenties in good health and CMV-seropositive.

CDR3 sequence: CASSLEQGSMTQYF. In nucleotides, the CDR3 is TGTGCCAGCAGCTTAGAACAGGGGAGTATGACCCAGTACTTC. The rearrangement uses TRBV11-3 and TRBJ2-5, with 7 positions matching TRBD1. Per the germline V gene, CDR1 is SGHNT and CDR2 is YENEEA. The CDR3 runs 14 residues. The junction had 5 bases not matched to a gene; V was cut back by 0 bases and J by 7 bases.

This clone was detected only a few times. The rearrangement links TRBV25-1 to TRBJ2-1; possible D gene TRBD1, 8 bases. CDR3 size: 15 residues. V was shortened by 2 bases and J by 9 bases, with 17 bases between the two germline ends. Germline V lookup: CDR1 MGHDK, CDR2 SYGVNS. The CDR3 here is CASSEAAGGGSEQFF. CDR3 sequence (DNA): TGTGCCAGCAGTGAAGCGGCAGGGGGCGGGAGTGAGCAGTTCTTC.

This clone was counted between two and nine times. The chain joins TRBV2 to TRBJ2-1; D uncertain. This CDR3 comprises 11 residues. With 6 bases removed from V and 10 bases from J, the gap between germline ends came to 10 bases. Germline V gene data show CDR1 as SNHLY and CDR2 as FYNNEI. The CDR3 reads CASRRTAEQFF. The DNA for the CDR3 is TGTGCCAGCAGGCGAACAGCCGAGCAGTTCTTC.

This chain's CDR3 is CASSLGQSMNTEAFF. The CDR3 nucleotides read TGTGCCAGCAGCTTGGGGCAATCGATGAACACTGAAGCTTTCTTT. This chain connects TRBV5-4 to TRBJ1-1; D unclear. This CDR3 has 15 amino acids. CDR1 is SGHNT, CDR2 YYREEE, per germline (reference sequence). V was shortened by 0 bases and J by 0 bases, with 9 bases between the two germline ends.

This clone was detected a few times. The V gene is TRBV5-1, the J gene TRBJ1-1; D gene ambiguous. The CDR3 is made up of 15 amino acids. Germline V gene lookup returns CDR1 SGHRS and CDR2 YFSETQ. With 0 bases removed from V and 2 bases from J, the gap between germline ends came to 11 bases. CDR3 amino acids: CASSLAGSFNTEAFF. CDR3 DNA sequence: TGCGCCAGCAGCTTGGCAGGTTCTTTTAACACTGAAGCTTTCTTT.

The V call is TRBV7-8, the J call TRBJ2-5, with D tentatively TRBD2 (6 bases). The CDR3 has 13 residues. V was cut by 3 bases and J by 3 bases, with 8 bases left in between. Germline V gene data show CDR1 as SGHVS and CDR2 as FQNEAQ. CDR3 residues: CASSFAGKETQYF. The CDR3 DNA sequence: TGTGCCAGCAGCTTTGCGGGAAAAGAGACCCAGTACTTC.

This clone has only a few counts. V usage is TRBV27 and J usage is TRBJ2-1; no clear D gene. V was shortened by 5 bases and J by 7 bases, with 9 bases between the two germline ends. CDR3 length equals 12 residues. CDR1 MNHEY and CDR2 SMNVEV come from the germline V gene (reference sequence). CDR3 nucleotides: TGTGCCAGCAGTCGCGCCAGGAATGAGCAGTTCTTC. This translates into CASSRARNEQFF.

In its sample, this clone was seen a few times. Within the sample, other DNA sequences also encode this same CDR3. This chain links TRBV4-1 with TRBJ1-1, with D possibly TRBD1 on 6 matching bases. In germline, CDR1 is MGHRA, CDR2 YSYEKL. The V end lost 1 base, the J end lost 9 bases, and 15 bases lay between the germline ends. The CDR3 totals 14 residues. The chain's CDR3 is CASSQVFLGDKAFF. CDR3 nucleotides: TGCGCCAGCAGCCAAGTATTCTTAGGGGACAAAGCTTTCTTT.

V is TRBV28 and J is TRBJ2-5, with 13 bases matching TRBD2. V shed 7 bases, J shed 5 bases, and the junction held 13 bases outside the gene matches. CDR1 is MDHEN, CDR2 SYDVKM, per germline. The CDR3 runs to 17 residues. The CDR3 is CASTHWTSGRGWETQYF. CDR3 DNA: TGTGCCAGCACTCACTGGACTAGCGGGAGAGGATGGGAGACCCAGTACTTC.

Here the CDR3 DNA reads TGTGCCAGCAACCCAGTCCGGGGCGAGCAGTACTTC. It translates to CASNPVRGEQYF. The chain joins TRBV28 to TRBJ2-7, with TRBD2 as a possible D gene (5 bases). The germline V gene encodes CDR1 MDHEN and CDR2 SYDVKM. CDR3 size: 12 residues. Trimming left V 7 bases short and J 6 bases short, with 13 bases between.

The chain uses TRBV5-6 and TRBJ2-5, with D unresolved. The DNA end favors TRBJ2-7, so the J call may be wrong. Germline CDR1 and CDR2: SGHDT and YYEEEE. The CDR3 consists of 11 residues. CDR3 nucleotides: TGTGCCAGCAGCGGTATCTACGAGCAGTACTTC. It specifies CASSGIYEQYF.